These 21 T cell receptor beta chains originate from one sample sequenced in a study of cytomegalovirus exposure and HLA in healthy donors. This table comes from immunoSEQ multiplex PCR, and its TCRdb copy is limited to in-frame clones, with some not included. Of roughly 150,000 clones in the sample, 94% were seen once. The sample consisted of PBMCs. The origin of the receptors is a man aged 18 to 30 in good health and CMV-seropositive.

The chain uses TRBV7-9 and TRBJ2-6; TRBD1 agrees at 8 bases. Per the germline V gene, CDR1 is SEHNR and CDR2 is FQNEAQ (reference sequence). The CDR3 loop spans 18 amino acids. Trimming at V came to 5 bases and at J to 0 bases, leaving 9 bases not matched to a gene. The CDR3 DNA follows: TGTGCCAGCAGCACGACAGGGGTGCTAATCTCTGGGGCCAACGTCCTGACTTTC. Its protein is CASSTTGVLISGANVLTF.

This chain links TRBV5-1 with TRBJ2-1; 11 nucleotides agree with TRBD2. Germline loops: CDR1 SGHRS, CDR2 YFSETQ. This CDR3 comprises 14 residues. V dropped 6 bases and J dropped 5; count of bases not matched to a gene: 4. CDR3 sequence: CASTGTSGNNEQFF. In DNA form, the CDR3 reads TGCGCCAGCACCGGGACTAGCGGAAACAATGAGCAGTTCTTC.

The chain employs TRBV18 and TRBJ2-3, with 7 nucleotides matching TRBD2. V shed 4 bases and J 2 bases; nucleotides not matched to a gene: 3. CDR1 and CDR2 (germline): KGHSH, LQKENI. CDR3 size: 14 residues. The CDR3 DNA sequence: TGTGCCAGCTCACAGGGAGGGCACACAGATACGCAGTATTTT. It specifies CASSQGGHTDTQYF.

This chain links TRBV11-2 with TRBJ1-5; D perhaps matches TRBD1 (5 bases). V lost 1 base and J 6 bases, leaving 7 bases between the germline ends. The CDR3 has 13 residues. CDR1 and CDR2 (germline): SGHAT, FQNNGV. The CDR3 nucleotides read TGTGCCAGCAGCTTAGCGGGGGGTCAGCCCCAGCATTTT. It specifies CASSLAGGQPQHF.

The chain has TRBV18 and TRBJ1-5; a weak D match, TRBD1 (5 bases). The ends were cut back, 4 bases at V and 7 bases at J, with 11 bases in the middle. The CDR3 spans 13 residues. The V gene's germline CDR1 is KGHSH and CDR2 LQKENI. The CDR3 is CASSLRAEQPQHF. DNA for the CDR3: TGTGCCAGCTCACTCAGGGCGGAGCAGCCCCAGCATTTT.

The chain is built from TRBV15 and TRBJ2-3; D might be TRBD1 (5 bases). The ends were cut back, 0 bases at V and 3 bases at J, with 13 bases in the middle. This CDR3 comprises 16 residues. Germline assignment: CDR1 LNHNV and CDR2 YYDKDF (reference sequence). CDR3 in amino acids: CATSRDQGVSTDTQYF. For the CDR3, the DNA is TGTGCCACCAGCAGAGATCAAGGGGTTTCAACAGATACGCAGTATTTT.

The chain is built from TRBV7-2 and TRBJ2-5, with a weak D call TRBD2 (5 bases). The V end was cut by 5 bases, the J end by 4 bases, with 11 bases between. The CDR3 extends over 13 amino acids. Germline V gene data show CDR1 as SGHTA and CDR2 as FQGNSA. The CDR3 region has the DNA TGTGCCAGCAGCCAGAACAGCGGAGAGACCCAGTACTTC. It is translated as CASSQNSGETQYF.

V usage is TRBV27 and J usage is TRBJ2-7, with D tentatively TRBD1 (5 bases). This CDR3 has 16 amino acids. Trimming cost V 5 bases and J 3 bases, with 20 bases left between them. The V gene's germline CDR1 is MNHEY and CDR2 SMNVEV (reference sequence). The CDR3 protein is CASSRRGQGKSYEQYF. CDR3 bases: TGTGCCAGCAGTAGACGAGGCCAGGGTAAAAGCTACGAGCAGTACTTC.

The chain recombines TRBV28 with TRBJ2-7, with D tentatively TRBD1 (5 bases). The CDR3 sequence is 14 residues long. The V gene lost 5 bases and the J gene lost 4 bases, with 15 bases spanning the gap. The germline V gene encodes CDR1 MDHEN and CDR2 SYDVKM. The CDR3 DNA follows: TGTGCCAGCAGTCCTCCGTGGGGCAATTACGAGCAGTACTTC. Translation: CASSPPWGNYEQYF.

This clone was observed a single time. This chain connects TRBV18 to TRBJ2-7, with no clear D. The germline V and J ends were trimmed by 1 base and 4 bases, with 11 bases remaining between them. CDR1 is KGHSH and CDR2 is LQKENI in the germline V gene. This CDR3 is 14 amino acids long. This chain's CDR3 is CASSPREIWYEQYF. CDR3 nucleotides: TGTGCCAGCTCACCACGTGAGATTTGGTACGAGCAGTACTTC.

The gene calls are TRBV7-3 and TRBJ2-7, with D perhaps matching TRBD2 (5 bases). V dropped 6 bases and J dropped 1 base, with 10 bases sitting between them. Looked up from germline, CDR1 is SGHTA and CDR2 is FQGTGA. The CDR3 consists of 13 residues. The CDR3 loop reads CASSLERSYEQYF. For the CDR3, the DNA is TGTGCCAGCAGTTTAGAGCGGTCCTACGAGCAGTACTTC.

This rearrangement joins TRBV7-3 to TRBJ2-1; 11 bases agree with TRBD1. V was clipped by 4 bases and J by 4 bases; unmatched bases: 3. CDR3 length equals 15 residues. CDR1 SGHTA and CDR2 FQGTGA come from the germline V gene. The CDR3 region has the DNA TGTGCCAGCAGCTACGGGACAGGGGGATACAATGAGCAGTTCTTC. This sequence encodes CASSYGTGGYNEQFF.

The CDR3 region has the DNA TGTGCCAGCAGTTACACAGGGCCCCAGCCCCAGCATTTT. Its protein is CASSYTGPQPQHF. The chain carries TRBV6-5 and TRBJ1-5; TRBD1 is a possible D gene (6 bases). Germline V gene data show CDR1 as MNHEY and CDR2 as SVGAGI. V lost 2 bases and J lost 7, with 9 bases in between. CDR3 size: 13 residues.

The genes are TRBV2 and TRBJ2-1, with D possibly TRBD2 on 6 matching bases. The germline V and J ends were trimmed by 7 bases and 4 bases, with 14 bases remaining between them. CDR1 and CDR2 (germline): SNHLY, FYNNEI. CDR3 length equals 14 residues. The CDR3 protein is CASIVDYQYNEQFF. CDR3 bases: TGTGCCAGCATTGTGGACTACCAGTACAATGAGCAGTTCTTC.

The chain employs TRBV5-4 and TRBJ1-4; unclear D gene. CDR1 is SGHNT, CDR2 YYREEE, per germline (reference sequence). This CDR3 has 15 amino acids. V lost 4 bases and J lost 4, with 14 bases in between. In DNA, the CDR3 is TGTGCCAGCAGCCCACAAACGGGAGGTAATGAAAAACTGTTTTTT. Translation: CASSPQTGGNEKLFF.

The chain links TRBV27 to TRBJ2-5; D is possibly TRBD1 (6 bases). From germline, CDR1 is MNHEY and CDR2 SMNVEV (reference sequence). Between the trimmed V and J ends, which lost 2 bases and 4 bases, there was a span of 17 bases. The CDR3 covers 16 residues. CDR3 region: CASSLLGAVSGETQYF. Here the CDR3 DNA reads TGTGCCAGCAGTTTACTGGGGGCGGTTAGTGGAGAGACCCAGTACTTC.

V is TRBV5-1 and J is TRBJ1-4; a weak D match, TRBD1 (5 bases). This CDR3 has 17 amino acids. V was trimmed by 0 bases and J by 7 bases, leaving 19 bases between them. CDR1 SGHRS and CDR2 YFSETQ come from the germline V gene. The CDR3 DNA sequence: TGCGCCAGCAGCTTGGAAACGGTTGGCCGGGGGATTGAAAAACTGTTTTTT. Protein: CASSLETVGRGIEKLFF.

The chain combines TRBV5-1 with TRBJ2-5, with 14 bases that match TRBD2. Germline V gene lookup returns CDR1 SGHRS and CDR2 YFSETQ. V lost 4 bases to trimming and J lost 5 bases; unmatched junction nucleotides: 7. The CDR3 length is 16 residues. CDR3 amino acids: CASSPGTSGSLETQYF. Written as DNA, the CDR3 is TGCGCCAGCAGCCCCGGGACTAGCGGGAGCTTGGAGACCCAGTACTTC.

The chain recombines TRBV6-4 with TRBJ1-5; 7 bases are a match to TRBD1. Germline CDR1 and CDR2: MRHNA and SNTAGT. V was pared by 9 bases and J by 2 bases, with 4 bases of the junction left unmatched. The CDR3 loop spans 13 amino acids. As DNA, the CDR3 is TGTGCCAGATCAGACAGGGGCAATCAGCCCCAGCATTTT. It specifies CARSDRGNQPQHF.

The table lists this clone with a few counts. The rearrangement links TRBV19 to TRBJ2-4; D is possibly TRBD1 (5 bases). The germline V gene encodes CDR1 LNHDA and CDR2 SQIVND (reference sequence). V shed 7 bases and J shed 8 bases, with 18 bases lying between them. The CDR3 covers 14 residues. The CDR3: CASTRRQGWDIQYF. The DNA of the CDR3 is TGTGCCAGTACTCGGCGTCAGGGCTGGGACATTCAGTACTTC.

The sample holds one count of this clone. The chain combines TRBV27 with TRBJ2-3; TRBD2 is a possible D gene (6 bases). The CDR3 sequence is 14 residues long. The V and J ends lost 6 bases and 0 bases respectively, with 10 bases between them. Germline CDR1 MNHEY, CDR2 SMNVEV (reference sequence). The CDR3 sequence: CASRAGTSTDTQYF. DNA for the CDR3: TGTGCCAGCAGGGCGGGAACTAGCACAGATACGCAGTATTTT.